The T cell receptor beta chain described here comes from a study of CD8+CD57+ T cells in acquired aplastic anemia. Study-wide context: Sorted CD4+ and CD8+ cells yielded DNA averaging roughly 3.3 ug.

The template used for profiling TCR beta VDJ and CDR3 was genomic DNA. Each CDR3 protein is one row after TCRdb ran MiXCR on the reads. Here the sample spans about 180,000 distinct CDR3 sequences, less than 60% being singletons. This CDR3 comprises 15 residues. Germline V CDR1 and CDR2: LNHNV, YYDKDF (reference sequence). V was cut by 1 base and J by 4 bases, with 13 bases left in between. It was patients with CD8+CD57+ cell expansion by flow cytometry who were chosen for sequencing. The material sequenced was sorted CD4+, CD8+, or CD8+CD57+ T cells (not recorded which) from PBMCs. The clonotype originates from a human donor with aplastic anemia. V gene TRBV15 combines with J gene TRBJ1-1; D not resolved. The CDR3, as DNA: TGTGCCACCAGCAGAGCCCCGCTGGCAACCACTGAAGCTTTCTTT. Residues: CATSRAPLATTEAFF.